The source of this T cell receptor (beta chain) is a study of cytomegalovirus exposure and HLA in healthy donors. Findings and caveats of the study: HLA-A and HLA-B allele assignments for most subjects were reportedly predicted accurately using TCR beta sequences.

The PCR was carried out with 60 Vbeta primers and 13 Jbeta primers. The assay was immunoSEQ multiplex PCR, and TCRdb's table has in-frame clones only and misses some. The table shows 150,000 to 200,000 clones, with over 75% occurring only once. Turning to this clone: Its antigen is still unknown.

The donors, nominally healthy at sampling, likely had unrecorded immune exposures. Per the germline V gene, CDR1 is GTSNPN and CDR2 is SVGIG (reference sequence). V was shortened by 4 bases and J by 0 bases, with 10 bases between the two germline ends. This CDR3 spans 15 amino acids. The TCR sequence derives from a girl less than two years old in good health and CMV-seronegative. The gene calls are TRBV30 and TRBJ1-6; no clear D. The sample comprised PBMCs. CDR3 sequence reads: CAWKSPSSYNSPLHF. Written as DNA, the CDR3 is TGTGCCTGGAAGAGTCCGAGCTCCTATAATTCACCCCTCCACTTT.